This entry lists 18 T cell receptor beta chains sequenced from one sample in a study of early T cells in non-severe SARS-CoV-2 infection. TCRdb re-derived calls from the 5' RACE reads in MiXCR, one entry per CDR3 protein. The data contain about 110,000 distinct CDR3 sequences, 9% to 14% of them seen just once; the ten biggest clones take up 3% to 3.5%. The sequenced sample consisted of whole blood. Source of these receptors: an adult who was a healthcare worker with PCR-confirmed SARS-CoV-2 infection or an uninfected control (not recorded which).

The genes are TRBV5-5 and TRBJ2-6; the match to TRBD1 covers 7 bases. The CDR3 loop spans 17 amino acids. From germline, CDR1 is SGHKS and CDR2 YYEKEE (reference sequence). V lost 1 base, J lost 0 bases, and 4 bases stayed unmatched. The CDR3 here is CASSLMTGLSGANVLTF. Here the CDR3 DNA reads TGTGCCAGCAGCTTGATGACAGGGCTCTCTGGGGCCAACGTCCTGACTTTC.

This clonotype turned up a few times. The gene calls are TRBV11-2 and TRBJ2-4; 11 bases match TRBD1. The CDR3 covers 16 residues. V shed 1 base, J shed 8 bases, and the junction held 7 bases outside the gene matches. Germline V CDR1 and CDR2: SGHAT, FQNNGV. For the CDR3, the DNA is TGTGCCAGCAGCTTAGTGCGGGGACAGGGGGAAGACATTCAGTACTTC. Translating gives CASSLVRGQGEDIQYF.

This clonotype has a count of ten or more. The V and J genes are TRBV6-1 and TRBJ2-7; 8 bases fit TRBD2. The CDR3 is 14 residues long. V shed 3 bases, J shed 5 bases, and the junction held 6 bases outside the gene matches. Per the germline V gene, CDR1 is MNHNS and CDR2 is SASEGT. The CDR3: CASSDSGGGDEQYF. Written as DNA, the CDR3 is TGTGCCAGCAGTGACTCGGGGGGGGGCGACGAGCAGTACTTC.

This clonotype was seen more than once but under ten times. The rearrangement joins TRBV6-5 to TRBJ1-1, with 8 bases matching TRBD1. This CDR3 comprises 15 residues. Germline loops: CDR1 MNHEY, CDR2 SVGAGI. With 6 bases clipped from V and 3 bases from J, the junction kept 9 bases outside the gene matches. CDR3 bases: TGTGCCAGCAGCCCTATGCCGGGACAGGACACTGAAGCTTTCTTT. Translating it yields CASSPMPGQDTEAFF.

In DNA, the CDR3 is TGTGCCAGCTCACCAATGGAGTACAATGAGCAGTTCTTC. Residues: CASSPMEYNEQFF. The chain uses TRBV18 and TRBJ2-1, with no clear D. The V gene lost 2 bases and the J gene lost 4 bases, with 6 bases spanning the gap. Germline CDR1 is KGHSH and CDR2 is LQKENI. CDR3 length: 13 residues.

This rearrangement joins TRBV7-9 to TRBJ2-7; TRBD2 is a possible D gene (5 bases). This CDR3 is 15 amino acids long. Germline lookup yields CDR1 SEHNR and CDR2 FQNEAQ (reference sequence). The ends were cut back, 3 bases at V and 2 bases at J, with 14 bases in the middle. In DNA, the CDR3 is TGTGCCAGCAGCTTGGGAGCCCTCGGGCCCTACGAGCAGTACTTC. This translates into CASSLGALGPYEQYF.

In this sample, this clonotype turned up many times. This sequence joins TRBV3-1 and TRBJ2-2; 9 nucleotides agree with TRBD1. The V and J ends lost 3 bases and 7 bases, in that order; junction bases with no gene match: 9. The germline V gene encodes CDR1 LGHDT and CDR2 YNNKEL (reference sequence). The CDR3 has 16 amino acids. The CDR3 DNA follows: TGTGCCAGCAGCCATACCGGGACAGGGAGGAGCGGGGAGCTGTTTTTT. Translating it yields CASSHTGTGRSGELFF.

This clonotype was recorded many times. The chain joins TRBV7-6 to TRBJ2-1; D might be TRBD2 (6 bases). There are 13 residues in the CDR3. The germline CDR1 and CDR2 sequences are SGHVS and FNYEAQ. V lost 5 bases and J lost 6, with 11 bases in between. CDR3 nucleotide sequence: TGTGCCAGCAGCCATGGGACTGCCAATGAGCAGTTCTTC. Its protein is CASSHGTANEQFF.

This clonotype was counted at least ten times. This sequence joins TRBV6-5 and TRBJ2-7; tentative D call: TRBD2 (5 bases). Germline V gives CDR1 MNHEY, CDR2 SVGAGI. This CDR3 is built from 12 residues. Trimming left V 8 bases short and J 4 bases short, with 12 bases between. The CDR3 nucleotides read TGTGCCAGCCGTAAAACTAGTTACGAGCAGTACTTC. This encodes CASRKTSYEQYF.

This chain links TRBV7-6 with TRBJ2-1, with 8 bases identical to TRBD1. Germline V CDR1 and CDR2: SGHVS, FNYEAQ. Germline trimming cut 1 base from V and 5 bases from J; bases unmatched to any gene: 4. The CDR3 sequence is 15 residues long. The CDR3 nucleotides read TGTGCCAGCAGCTTAGGACAGGGGACCCACAATGAGCAGTTCTTC. Translated, it gives CASSLGQGTHNEQFF.

The CDR3 DNA reads TGTGCCAGCAGCCGAACAGGATCGAACACCGGGGAGCTGTTTTTT. As protein: CASSRTGSNTGELFF. The gene calls are TRBV12-3 or TRBV12-4 and TRBJ2-2, with a possible D match to TRBD1 (5 bases). This CDR3 comprises 15 residues. V was shortened by 6 bases and J by 0 bases, with 11 bases between the two germline ends.

This clonotype occurred a few times. This chain joins TRBV7-3 and TRBJ2-1; 8 bases are a match to TRBD2. V was clipped by 1 base and J by 1 base; unmatched bases: 6. This CDR3 is built from 17 residues. Germline V CDR1 and CDR2: SGHTA, FQGTGA. The CDR3 DNA follows: TGTGCCAGCAGCTTAAGTTCCGGGAGGGGGTCCTACAATGAGCAGTTCTTC. It codes for CASSLSSGRGSYNEQFF.

This clonotype was seen more than once but under ten times. The chain is built from TRBV7-9 and TRBJ2-5; TRBD1 matches 8 bases. Per the germline V gene, CDR1 is SEHNR and CDR2 is FQNEAQ (reference sequence). CDR3 size: 15 residues. The V segment lost 2 bases and the J segment 5 bases; nucleotides outside the gene matches: 7. CDR3 sequence reads: CASSLLQGAGETQYF. The CDR3 DNA follows: TGTGCCAGCAGCTTATTGCAGGGGGCGGGTGAGACCCAGTACTTC.

This rearrangement joins TRBV20-1 to TRBJ2-6, with D maybe TRBD1 (5 bases). The ends were cut back, 0 bases at V and 2 bases at J, with 14 bases in the middle. This CDR3 has 17 residues. Germline V gene data show CDR1 as DFQATT and CDR2 as SNEGSKA (reference sequence). CDR3 sequence: CSARDSRVGAGANVLTF. CDR3 nucleotide sequence: TGCAGTGCTAGAGATAGCAGGGTTGGAGCTGGGGCCAACGTCCTGACTTTC.

This clonotype was picked up a small number of times. J is TRBJ2-3 and V is TRBV3-1; 9 positions match TRBD2. V shed 3 bases and J 4 bases; nucleotides not matched to a gene: 11. There are 17 residues in the CDR3. Looked up from germline, CDR1 is LGHDT and CDR2 is YNNKEL (reference sequence). The CDR3 reads CASSQPLVSGGPDTQYF. CDR3 nucleotides: TGTGCCAGCAGCCAGCCCCTTGTTAGCGGGGGACCAGATACGCAGTATTTT.

This clonotype was seen a handful of times. The chain links TRBV6-5 to TRBJ1-5; unclear D gene. Trimming left V 2 bases short and J 4 bases short, with 6 bases between. Germline CDR1 MNHEY, CDR2 SVGAGI. The CDR3 is 13 amino acids. CDR3 amino acids: CASSYQPNQPQHF. Written as DNA, the CDR3 is TGTGCCAGCAGTTACCAGCCAAATCAGCCCCAGCATTTT.

The chain employs TRBV5-1 and TRBJ2-3, with 11 bases fitting TRBD2. With 4 bases clipped from V and 8 bases from J, the junction kept 6 bases outside the gene matches. The CDR3 totals 14 residues. CDR1 is SGHRS and CDR2 is YFSETQ in the germline V gene. CDR3 DNA: TGCGCCAGCAGCCTAGCGGGGGGCCTTGGTACGCAGTATTTT. Translation gives CASSLAGGLGTQYF.

This clonotype appeared a few times. V gene TRBV7-9 combines with J gene TRBJ2-5; 9 bases are a match to TRBD1. Unmatched junction bases numbered 7, after V lost 3 bases and J lost 5 bases. CDR3 size: 15 residues. Germline values: CDR1 SEHNR, CDR2 FQNEAQ (reference sequence). The CDR3, as DNA: TGTGCCAGCAGCTTCAGGGGACAGGGCAGGGAGACCCAGTACTTC. Its protein is CASSFRGQGRETQYF.